This T cell receptor beta chain was observed in a study of spatial heterogeneity in lung cancer. TCRdb reanalysed the 5' RACE reads using MiXCR and keeps one entry per CDR3 protein. The table has just under 95,000 distinct CDR3 sequences, about 12% seen once. Germline CDR1 LGHNA, CDR2 YSLEER. V trimming: 4 bases; J trimming: 9 bases; junction bases outside the gene matches: 13. The CDR3 loop spans 16 amino acids. Time point in this sample: sample taken at primary tumor resection. The input material, whole RNA from tumor, nontumor lung or frozen PBMC, was sequenced unsorted. This clonotype was seen a single time.

Sequenced material: PBMCs, taken at surgery. The sequence was collected from a male donor with early-stage non-small cell lung cancer. The chain joins TRBV4-3 to TRBJ2-1; 9 positions match TRBD2. The CDR3 here is CASSPSTAGGPSEQFF. CDR3 coding DNA: TGCGCCAGCAGCCCCTCCACCGCGGGGGGGCCCTCTGAGCAGTTCTTC.